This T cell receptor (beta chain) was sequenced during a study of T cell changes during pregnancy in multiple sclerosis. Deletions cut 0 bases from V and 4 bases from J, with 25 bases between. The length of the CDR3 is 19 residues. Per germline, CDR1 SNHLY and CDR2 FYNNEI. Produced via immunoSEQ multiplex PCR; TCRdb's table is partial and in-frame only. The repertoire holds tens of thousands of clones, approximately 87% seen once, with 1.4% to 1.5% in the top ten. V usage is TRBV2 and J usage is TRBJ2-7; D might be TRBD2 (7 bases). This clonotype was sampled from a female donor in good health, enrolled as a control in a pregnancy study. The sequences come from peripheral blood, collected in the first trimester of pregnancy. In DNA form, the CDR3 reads TGTGCCAGCAGTGAAGCGCTACGGACGGTGGGGCGGGGGCGATACGAGCAGTACTTC. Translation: CASSEALRTVGRGRYEQYF.